This T cell receptor beta chain originates from a study of OX40 agonist ivuxolimab in advanced cancers. Across the study: Partial response was recorded in three patients: one hepatocellular carcinoma and two cutaneous melanoma cases.

Profiling relied on immunoSEQ multiplex PCR, and the TCRdb table lists in-frame clones only, not all of them. The sample includes 50,000 to 75,000 clones, 80% to 85% seen only once; the top ten take roughly 3.4%. The CDR3 length is 13 residues. Trimming took 3 bases from V and 3 from J, leaving 8 bases between them. CDR1 and CDR2 (germline): KGHSH, LQKENI. The chain joins TRBV18 to TRBJ1-2; D call uncertain. The material sequenced was CD4+ or CD8+ T cells sorted from blood, taken in a trial of the OX40 agonist ivuxolimab. This clonotype was obtained from an adult with an advanced solid tumor such as melanoma, head and neck, liver or kidney cancer. CDR3 residues: CASSPDMDYGYTF. The CDR3 DNA reads as TGTGCCAGCTCACCCGACATGGACTATGGCTACACCTTC. Using reference TRBV18 and TRBJ1-2 for the parts outside the CDR3, the full variable domain is NAGVMQNPRHLVRRRGQEARLRCSPMKGHSHVYWYRQLPEEGLKFMVYLQKENIIDESGMPKERFSAEFPKEGPSILRIQQVVRGDSAAYFCASSPDMDYGYTFGSGTRLTVV.